Each of the 27 T cell receptor beta chains below was sequenced from the same sample in a study of T cell responses to AZD1222 COVID-19 vaccine. Profiling relied on immunoSEQ multiplex PCR, and the TCRdb table lists in-frame clones only, not all of them. This sample carries around 160,000 clones, about 90% of them seen once, and the ten largest clones take approximately 1.2%. The material sequenced was peripheral blood, taken 28 days after the second AZD1222 dose. These receptors were collected from an adult who received the AZD1222 COVID-19 vaccine.

The chain uses TRBV5-6 and TRBJ2-2; 7 bases are a match to TRBD1. V was clipped by 7 bases and J by 1 base; unmatched bases: 13. CDR3 length equals 17 residues. CDR1 is SGHDT and CDR2 is YYEEEE in the germline V gene. The CDR3 DNA reads TGTGCCAGCTCAGCTTCCCTCACAGGGGTGAACACCGGGGAGCTGTTTTTT. Translated: CASSASLTGVNTGELFF.

The V gene is TRBV28, the J gene TRBJ1-3; 9 bases align to TRBD1. Losses at the gene ends were 10 bases for V and 0 bases for J; bases not matched to a gene: 7. The germline V gene has CDR1 MDHEN and CDR2 SYDVKM. CDR3 length equals 15 residues. CDR3: CATSGTGLSGNTIYF. The CDR3 nucleotides read TGTGCCACCTCCGGGACAGGGCTCTCTGGAAACACCATATATTTT.

This clone was found a few times. The chain uses TRBV10-2 and TRBJ1-2; D ambiguous. Trimming removed 0 bases at V and 4 bases at J, with 12 bases between. In germline, CDR1 is WSHSY, CDR2 SAAADI. CDR3 length equals 15 residues. The CDR3 DNA reads as TGCGCCAGCAGTGAGTCGGTCCGTGCTGCCTATGGCTACACCTTC. Residues: CASSESVRAAYGYTF.

Only a few counts were recorded for this clone. The gene calls are TRBV7-9 and TRBJ1-1; D gene uncertain. V gave up 3 bases and J gave up 1 base, with 9 bases separating them. Germline-derived CDR1 and CDR2 are SEHNR and FQNEAQ (reference sequence). The CDR3 covers 14 residues. CDR3 nucleotides: TGTGCCAGCAGCTTGGTTATGGCGAACACTGAAGCTTTCTTT. Amino acids: CASSLVMANTEAFF. Together with reference TRBV7-9 and TRBJ1-1, the CDR3 gives the full variable domain: DTGVSQNPRHKITKRGQNVTFRCDPISEHNRLYWYRQTLGQGPEFLTYFQNEAQLEKSRLLSDRFSAERPKGSFSTLEIQRTEQGDSAMYLCASSLVMANTEAFFGQGTRLTVV.

The DNA for the CDR3 is TGTGCCAGCAGTCTAGAGTCCCAAGAGACCCAGTACTTC. Amino acid sequence: CASSLESQETQYF. The chain couples TRBV6-5 to TRBJ2-5, with D hard to call. CDR3 length: 13 residues. Looked up from germline, CDR1 is MNHEY and CDR2 is SVGAGI. Trimming cost V 5 bases and J 1 base, with 8 bases left between them.

The CDR3 here is CAIRDRGRSYGYTF. In nucleotides, the CDR3 is TGTGCCATCAGGGACAGGGGGCGAAGCTATGGCTACACCTTC. This chain uses TRBV28 with TRBJ1-2, with 12 bases that match TRBD1. The CDR3 is 14 residues long. V shed 10 bases and J 4 bases; nucleotides not matched to a gene: 7. From germline, CDR1 is MDHEN and CDR2 SYDVKM.

This clone came up once. J is TRBJ1-1 and V is TRBV28; a weak D match, TRBD1 (5 bases). CDR3 length equals 17 residues. V lost 3 bases and J lost 1, with 18 bases in between. Germline lookup yields CDR1 MDHEN and CDR2 SYDVKM. CDR3 sequence (DNA): TGTGCCAGCAGTTTCCCCCGTGGGGGAGCGGAGAACACTGAAGCTTTCTTT. This encodes CASSFPRGGAENTEAFF.

The chain uses TRBV7-9 and TRBJ2-5, with D tentatively TRBD1 or TRBD2 (5 bases each). Looked up from germline, CDR1 is SEHNR and CDR2 is FQNEAQ (reference sequence). This CDR3 comprises 15 residues. Trimming cost V 4 bases and J 2 bases, with 14 bases left between them. CDR3 nucleotide sequence: TGTGCCAGCAGCTCCCTCGACAGCGGTCAAGAGACCCAGTACTTC. Its protein is CASSSLDSGQETQYF.

The rearrangement joins TRBV4-1 to TRBJ2-2, with D possibly TRBD2 on 5 matching bases. CDR3 length: 17 residues. CDR1 and CDR2 from the germline V gene are MGHRA and YSYEKL. The germline V and J ends were trimmed by 1 base and 5 bases, with 17 bases remaining between them. Written as DNA, the CDR3 is TGCGCCAGCAGCCAAGGCCTAGCCAGAGATATTACCGGGGAGCTGTTTTTT. Encoded protein: CASSQGLARDITGELFF.

The gene calls are TRBV14 and TRBJ2-1, with a tentative D call TRBD1 (6 bases). V was clipped by 1 base and J by 2 bases, with 15 bases between them. The CDR3 has 17 amino acids. Germline V gene data show CDR1 as SGHDN and CDR2 as FVKESK. The CDR3 region is CASSQGLRGITYNEQFF. CDR3 in DNA: TGTGCCAGCAGCCAAGGACTAAGGGGGATAACCTACAATGAGCAGTTCTTC. Full variable domain (rest looked up from reference TRBV14 and TRBJ2-1): EAGVTQFPSHSVIEKGQTVTLRCDPISGHDNLYWYRRVMGKEIKFLLHFVKESKQDESGMPNNRFLAERTGGTYSTLKVQPAELEDSGVYFCASSQGLRGITYNEQFFGPGTRLTVL.

This chain connects TRBV19 to TRBJ1-5; D might be TRBD1 (6 bases). Germline V gene lookup returns CDR1 LNHDA and CDR2 SQIVND (reference sequence). This CDR3 contains 14 residues. With 8 bases removed from V and 8 bases from J, the gap between germline ends came to 19 bases. The CDR3 nucleotides are TGTGCCAGTCGGAAGGACAGAGTAGGTAAGCCCCAGCATTTT. Translating it yields CASRKDRVGKPQHF.

The V call is TRBV7-6, the J call TRBJ2-3; a possible D gene is TRBD2 (6 bases). The CDR3 sequence is 17 residues long. Germline values: CDR1 SGHVS, CDR2 FNYEAQ. V was clipped by 5 bases and J by 5 bases, with 23 bases between them. CDR3 sequence: CASSLFPRERTRDTQYF. In DNA form, the CDR3 reads TGTGCCAGCAGCCTTTTCCCCCGGGAGAGGACACGAGATACGCAGTATTTT. The entire variable domain, with the rest obtained from reference TRBV7-6 and TRBJ2-3, is as follows: GAGVSQSPRYKVTKRGQDVALRCDPISGHVSLYWYRQALGQGPEFLTYFNYEAQQDKSGLPNDRFSAERPEGSISTLTIQRTEQRDSAMYRCASSLFPRERTRDTQYFGPGTRLTVL.

V and J are TRBV7-9 and TRBJ1-2; TRBD1 agrees at 8 bases. V lost 1 base and J lost 7; bases outside the gene matches: 5. The CDR3 covers 14 residues. The germline CDR1 and CDR2 sequences are SEHNR and FQNEAQ (reference sequence). CDR3 DNA sequence: TGTGCCAGCAGCTTAGGGCAGGGGGCAGTTGGCTACACCTTC. It is translated as CASSLGQGAVGYTF.

The chain combines TRBV11-3 with TRBJ2-1; D tentatively reads TRBD1 or TRBD2 (5 bases each). Germline assignment: CDR1 SGHNT and CDR2 YENEEA. The V end was cut by 5 bases, the J end by 3 bases, with 17 bases between. This CDR3 has 16 amino acids. The DNA for the CDR3 is TGTGCCAGCAGCCCCAAGACGGGACCCAGCTACAATGAGCAGTTCTTC. Its protein is CASSPKTGPSYNEQFF.

This clone appeared a few times. The chain employs TRBV10-3 and TRBJ1-1; the D gene is possibly TRBD1 (5 bases). The CDR3 spans 12 residues. In germline, CDR1 is ENHRY, CDR2 SYGVKD. CDR3: CASRGMNTEAFF. The CDR3, as DNA: TGTGCATCGAGGGGCATGAACACTGAAGCTTTCTTT.

The V gene is TRBV30, the J gene TRBJ2-5; D possibly matches TRBD1 or TRBD2 (5 bases each). Germline assignment: CDR1 GTSNPN and CDR2 SVGIG (reference sequence). Trimming removed 4 bases at V and 4 bases at J, with 13 bases between. This CDR3 has 13 amino acids. DNA of the CDR3: TGTGCCTGGATGGGCCAGGGAGCAGAGACCCAGTACTTC. This gives the protein CAWMGQGAETQYF.

This rearrangement joins TRBV5-4 to TRBJ2-3, with D hard to call. Germline V gene data show CDR1 as SGHNT and CDR2 as YYREEE (reference sequence). The CDR3 length is 13 residues. V lost 6 bases and J 0 bases, leaving 8 bases between the germline ends. This CDR3 reads CASTPTSTDTQYF. For the CDR3, the DNA is TGTGCCAGCACCCCCACTAGCACAGATACGCAGTATTTT.

This clone has only one observation. The chain links TRBV27 to TRBJ1-2; perhaps TRBD1 as D (5 bases). The length of the CDR3 is 18 residues. Germline CDR1 and CDR2: MNHEY and SMNVEV (reference sequence). With 2 bases removed from V and 3 bases from J, the gap between germline ends came to 22 bases. CDR3 in amino acids: CASSLRSNIRVSDYGYTF. As DNA, the CDR3 is TGTGCCAGCAGTTTACGGTCTAACATCAGGGTATCAGACTATGGCTACACCTTC.

The chain combines TRBV19 with TRBJ2-5, with D unclear. The CDR3 extends over 15 amino acids. Germline CDR1 is LNHDA and CDR2 is SQIVND (reference sequence). V was clipped by 5 bases and J by 0 bases, with 13 bases between them. CDR3 sequence (DNA): TGTGCCAGTAGTGGTTGGGATCAATACCAAGAGACCCAGTACTTC. This translates into CASSGWDQYQETQYF.

J is TRBJ1-3 and V is TRBV29-1, with 8 positions matching TRBD1. The germline V gene encodes CDR1 SQVTM and CDR2 ANQGSEA. CDR3 size: 15 residues. V dropped 4 bases and J dropped 4; count of bases not matched to a gene: 9. This CDR3 is CSVAYPGGRGNTIYF. Here the CDR3 DNA reads TGCAGCGTTGCATACCCAGGGGGCAGAGGAAACACCATATATTTT.

V usage is TRBV10-1 and J usage is TRBJ1-1, with D uncertain. CDR1 and CDR2 (germline): WNHNN, SYGVQD (reference sequence). The germline V and J ends were trimmed by 5 bases and 3 bases, with 10 bases remaining between them. The CDR3 contains 13 residues. CDR3 amino acids: CASSPGNDTEAFF. CDR3 nucleotide sequence: TGCGCCAGCAGTCCCGGGAATGACACTGAAGCTTTCTTT.

V usage is TRBV5-4 and J usage is TRBJ2-5; D remains ambiguous. V was cut by 0 bases and J by 8 bases, with 11 bases left in between. Germline CDR1 is SGHNT and CDR2 is YYREEE (reference sequence). The length of the CDR3 is 13 residues. CDR3 amino acids: CASSLELKDTQYF. CDR3 sequence (DNA): TGTGCCAGCAGCTTGGAATTGAAGGATACCCAGTACTTC.

The chain joins TRBV6-5 to TRBJ2-7; the match to TRBD2 covers 7 bases. Germline V CDR1 and CDR2: MNHEY, SVGAGI. The CDR3 spans 11 residues. V was clipped by 8 bases and J by 2 bases; unmatched bases: 0. The DNA for the CDR3 is TGTGCCAGCGGGGGGGCCTACGAGCAGTACTTC. Translation: CASGGAYEQYF.

The rearrangement uses TRBV5-1 and TRBJ2-7; D is unclear. CDR1 is SGHRS and CDR2 is YFSETQ in the germline V gene. The CDR3 is 14 residues long. Between the trimmed V and J ends, which lost 3 bases and 1 base, there was a span of 11 bases. The CDR3 DNA is TGCGCCAGCAGCTCGGGCCCTACTTCCTACGAGCAGTACTTC. It codes for CASSSGPTSYEQYF.

The gene calls are TRBV7-8 and TRBJ2-7; no definite D call. The V and J ends lost 1 base and 1 base respectively, with 17 bases between them. This CDR3 has 17 amino acids. Germline-derived CDR1 and CDR2 are SGHVS and FQNEAQ. The CDR3 here is CASSLGVPTELSYEQYF. CDR3 coding DNA: TGTGCCAGCAGCTTAGGTGTTCCTACGGAACTATCCTACGAGCAGTACTTC.

The chain links TRBV19 to TRBJ2-7; D may be TRBD1 (5 bases). This CDR3 comprises 14 residues. Germline V gene sequence: CDR1 LNHDA, CDR2 SQIVND (reference sequence). Trimming took off 3 bases at V and 2 bases at J, with 11 bases between the two ends. CDR3: CASSIRTPPYEQYF. DNA for the CDR3: TGTGCCAGTAGTATCCGGACACCCCCCTACGAGCAGTACTTC.

The chain carries TRBV7-9 and TRBJ1-2; D is unresolved. The V gene lost 5 bases and the J gene lost 3 bases, with 7 bases spanning the gap. The CDR3 covers 12 residues. CDR1 is SEHNR and CDR2 is FQNEAQ in the germline V gene (reference sequence). CDR3 in amino acids: CASSRNDYGYTF. CDR3 nucleotides: TGTGCCAGCAGCCGTAATGACTATGGCTACACCTTC.